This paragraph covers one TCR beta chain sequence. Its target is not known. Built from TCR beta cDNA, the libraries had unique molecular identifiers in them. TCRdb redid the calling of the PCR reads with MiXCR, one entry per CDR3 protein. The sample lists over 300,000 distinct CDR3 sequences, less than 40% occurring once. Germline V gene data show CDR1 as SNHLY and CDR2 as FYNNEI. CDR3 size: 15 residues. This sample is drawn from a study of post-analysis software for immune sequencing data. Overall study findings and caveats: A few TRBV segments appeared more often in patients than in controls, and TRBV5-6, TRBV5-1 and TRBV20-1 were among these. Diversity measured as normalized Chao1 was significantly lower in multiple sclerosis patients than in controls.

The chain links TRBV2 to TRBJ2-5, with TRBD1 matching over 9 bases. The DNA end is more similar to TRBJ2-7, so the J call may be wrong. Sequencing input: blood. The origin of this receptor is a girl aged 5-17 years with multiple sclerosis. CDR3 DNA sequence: TGTGCCAGCAGATCCGGGACAGGGAACGGCGACGAGCAGTACTTC. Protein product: CASRSGTGNGDEQYF.